The 13 T cell receptor beta chains below all came from one sample that was sequenced in a study of tumor-infiltrating lymphocytes in primary liver carcinoma. Making TCR beta cDNA involved approximately 520 ng total RNA and a constant-region primer. What produced the TCR beta libraries was three nested multiplex PCR rounds using slightly modified ARM-PCR. Researchers ran the first two PCR rounds for roughly 11 cycles each with TRBV1-TRBV30 forward primers and a C-beta reverse primer. TCRdb recomputed calls from the multiplex PCR reads with MiXCR, one row per CDR3 protein. The sample records 35,000 to 40,000 distinct CDR3 sequences, roughly 73% being singletons. RNA and DNA were co-extracted from around 20-30 mg of unsorted bulk tissue. The material sequenced was tumor-adjacent normal liver tissue. The receptors derive from a man aged 35 to 55 with primary liver carcinoma and hepatitis B virus infection.

Remarks on this clonotype: This clone may be a read error of a much larger clone one base away. The CDR3 region has the DNA TGTGCCAGCAGCTTGATAGGGGGCTTGGGTACTGAAGCTTTCTTT. It translates to CASSLIGGLGTEAFF. This chain connects TRBV7-9 to TRBJ1-1, with TRBD1 matching 7 bases. The CDR3 is 15 residues long. CDR1 is SEHNR and CDR2 is FQNEAQ in the germline V gene (reference sequence). The V segment lost 3 bases and the J segment 5 bases; nucleotides outside the gene matches: 9.

Worth noting for this clonotype: One junction end does not reproduce the germline sequence, and a read error may be involved. The rearrangement uses TRBV28 and TRBJ2-5; D is ambiguous. The CDR3 runs 13 residues. Per the germline V gene, CDR1 is MDHEN and CDR2 is SYDVKM. The CDR3 sequence is CASGKEIQETQYF. In DNA, the CDR3 is TGTGCCAGCGGAAAGGAGATCCAAGAGACACAGTACTTC. Full variable domain (missing parts from reference TRBV28 and TRBJ2-5): DVKVTQSSRYLVKRTGEKVFLECVQDMDHENMFWYRQDPGLGLRLIYFSYDVKMKEKGDIPEGYSVSREKKERFSLILESASTNQTSMYLCASGKEIQETQYFGPGTRLLVL.

This clonotype was seen more than once but under ten times. Compared with germline, one end of the junction differs, possibly owing to a read error. V and J are TRBV5-8 and TRBJ2-6; D may be TRBD1 (5 bases). Germline V gene lookup returns CDR1 SGHTS and CDR2 YDEGEE. CDR3 length: 14 residues. The CDR3 reads CASSPTAGANVLSF. The CDR3 DNA follows: TGTGCCAGCAGCCCGACAGCTGGGGCCAACGTCCTGAGTTTC.

The genes are TRBV5-5 and TRBJ2-7; no firm D call. Germline CDR1 reads SGHKS; CDR2 reads YYEKEE (reference sequence). This CDR3 has 14 residues. Trimming removed 0 bases from V and 7 bases from J, with 14 bases in between. The DNA of the CDR3 is TGTGCCAGCAGCTTGGTTCCTCGTAAAGAAGAGCAGTACTTC. This codes for CASSLVPRKEEQYF.

This clonotype occurred once. The genes are TRBV6-5 and TRBJ1-2; 7 bases fit TRBD1. The CDR3 covers 11 residues. J lost 10 bases, V lost 9 bases, and 8 bases had no gene match. Germline V lookup: CDR1 MNHEY, CDR2 SVGAGI. The CDR3 bases are TGTGCCAGTAGTGCCGGGACAGACTACACCTTC. It translates to CASSAGTDYTF.

This clonotype was seen once. The CDR3 ends on some other residue instead of the conserved phenylalanine or tryptophan, so this is likely a read error. The CDR3 bases are TGTGACAGCACCGATCTTAGCCGCACAGATACGCAGTATTTG. Translating gives CDSTDLSRTDTQYL. The chain recombines TRBV12-3 or TRBV12-4 with TRBJ2-3; D remains unclear. The CDR3 consists of 14 residues.

On this clonotype itself: This likely comes from a read error, as the CDR3 has no conserved phenylalanine or tryptophan at its end. It is unclear where the CDR3 begins or ends on the DNA, so no DNA is shown, and the CDR3 is as TCRdb lists it. The rearrangement links TRBV28 to TRBJ2-3. The CDR3 numbers 14 amino acids, ends counted. Germline CDR1 and CDR2: MDHEN and SYDVKM. CDR3 protein: CASSLGSITDTHYL.

Concerning this clonotype itself: This may arise from a read error, as a much more abundant clone is one base away. The V call is TRBV28, the J call TRBJ2-3; 9 nucleotides agree with TRBD1. Gene TRBJ1-5 matches the end of the DNA better, so the J call may be wrong. CDR1 and CDR2 from the germline V gene are MDHEN and SYDVKM. The CDR3 runs to 15 residues. CDR3 residues: CASRQPGQGGDTQHF. CDR3 coding DNA: TGTGCCAGCAGGCAACCGGGACAGGGTGGAGATACGCAGCATTTT.

This clonotype came up many times. The chain links TRBV7-9 to TRBJ1-2; 8 positions match TRBD1. The CDR3 has 15 residues. Looked up from germline, CDR1 is SEHNR and CDR2 is FQNEAQ (reference sequence). V lost 1 base to trimming and J lost 4 bases; unmatched junction nucleotides: 5. The CDR3 spells CASSLGPGGAYGYTF. CDR3 bases: TGTGCCAGCAGCTTAGGCCCAGGGGGCGCCTATGGCTACACCTTC.

A word on this clonotype: The junction shows a germline mismatch at one end, possibly a read error. The chain combines TRBV12-3 or TRBV12-4 with TRBJ2-1; D may be TRBD1 or TRBD2 (5 bases each). The CDR3 is 15 residues long. CDR3 protein: CASSLLGDLYSEQFF. Here the CDR3 DNA reads TGTGCCAGCAGTTTACTGGGGGACCTCTACAGTGAGCAGTTCTTC.

In the case of this clonotype: At one boundary the junction diverges from the germline segment, which might be a read error. The chain employs TRBV30 and TRBJ1-1; no firm D call. This CDR3 spans 11 amino acids. Germline CDR1 GTSNPN, CDR2 SVGIG (reference sequence). In DNA, the CDR3 is TGTGCCTGCCACCGCGACACTGAGGCTTTCTTT. Translated: CACHRDTEAFF.

Points on this clonotype: At one boundary the junction diverges from the germline segment, which might be a read error. V gene TRBV11-3 combines with J gene TRBJ2-2; 8 nucleotides match TRBD1. The CDR3 loop spans 15 amino acids. In germline, CDR1 is SGHNT, CDR2 YENEEA. CDR3 loop: CASGLASGGTGVLFF. Written as DNA, the CDR3 is TGTGCCAGCGGCTTAGCGTCAGGGGGCACCGGGGTGCTGTTTTTT.

By sample share, this clonotype is medium-sized. The chain is built from TRBV4-3 and TRBJ2-7; perhaps TRBD2 as D (6 bases). Germline CDR1 and CDR2: LGHNA and YSLEER. Trimming cost V 0 bases and J 6 bases, with 12 bases left between them. The CDR3 extends over 14 amino acids. CDR3 loop: CASSQDALGGEQYF. The CDR3, as DNA: TGCGCCAGCAGCCAAGATGCCCTCGGGGGCGAGCAGTACTTC.